The entry below gives a single TCR beta chain sequence along with its context. Time point here: pre-sensitization, week 0. Stated treatment: therapeutic diphenylcyclopropenone sensitization with weekly scalp DPC. The CDR3 is 14 amino acids. The ends lost 6 bases at V and 5 bases at J; junction bases unmatched: 9. TCRdb recomputed calls from the RACE reads with MiXCR, one row per CDR3 protein. The sample shows under 110,000 distinct CDR3 sequences, approximately 12% of them seen only once. This sample was taken from a study of human T cells and chemical hapten exposure. The source was whole blood, collected in connection with sensitization to the hapten diphenylcyclopropenone (DPC). The chain couples TRBV12-3 or TRBV12-4 to TRBJ1-2; 7 bases align to TRBD1. The source of this sequence is a woman aged 45-59 years with alopecia areata. Some clones in this sample may be carry-over from other donors' samples. The CDR3 loop reads CASSPRGRQYGYTF. For the CDR3, the DNA is TGTGCCAGCAGCCCAAGGGGGCGCCAATATGGCTACACCTTC.